The TCR beta chain described here comes from a study of beta chain features in type 1 diabetes. For the study at large: Age, gender and cell yields were alike across patients and healthy donors.

This CDR3 spans 12 amino acids. V was shortened by 5 bases and J by 5 bases, with 9 bases between the two germline ends. The V gene's germline CDR1 is SGHTA and CDR2 FQGNSA. This clone was counted at least ten times. Its specificity is unknown. The study reverse transcribed the entire isolated RNA, so it sequenced expressed TCRB transcripts. TCRdb's copy holds only in-frame clones and misses some; the assay was immunoSEQ multiplex PCR. Of over 120,000 clones in the sample, 7% to 10% were seen once. Study conclusions and caveats: TCRB CDR3s were moderately but significantly shorter in Type 1 diabetes patients in all four CD4+ subsets.

The sample was central memory CD4+ T cells from blood. This clonotype originated in a man aged 18 to 30 in good health. The rearrangement joins TRBV7-2 to TRBJ1-2; D is unresolved. DNA for the CDR3: TGTGCCAGCAGCCCGGCGGGATATGGCTACACCTTC. This translates into CASSPAGYGYTF.